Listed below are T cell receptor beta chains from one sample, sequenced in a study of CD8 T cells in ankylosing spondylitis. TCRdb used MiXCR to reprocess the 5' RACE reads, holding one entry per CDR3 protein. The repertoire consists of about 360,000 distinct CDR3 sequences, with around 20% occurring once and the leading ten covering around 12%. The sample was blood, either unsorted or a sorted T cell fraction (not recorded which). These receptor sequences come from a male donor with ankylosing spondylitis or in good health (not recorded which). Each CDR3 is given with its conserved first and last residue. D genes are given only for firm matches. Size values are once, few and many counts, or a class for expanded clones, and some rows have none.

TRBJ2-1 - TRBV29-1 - CTAGGYSYNEQFF TGCACCGCCGGGGGCTACTCCTACAATGAGCAGTTCTTC
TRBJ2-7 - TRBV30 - CAWSVRSPVDEQYF TGTGCCTGGAGTGTACGGTCCCCGGTGGACGAGCAGTACTTC
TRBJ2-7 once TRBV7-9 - CASSLAAEQYF TGTGCCAGCAGCTTAGCTGCGGAGCAGTACTTC
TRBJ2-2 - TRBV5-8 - CASSLPGQITGELFF TGTGCCAGCAGCTTGCCTGGACAGATCACCGGGGAGCTGTTTTTT
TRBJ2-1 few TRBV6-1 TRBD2 CASSDPTSGGYNEQFF TGTGCCAGCAGTGACCCCACTAGCGGGGGTTACAATGAGCAGTTCTTC
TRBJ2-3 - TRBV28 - CASSSPQENTDTQYF TGTGCCAGCAGTTCACCCCAGGAGAACACAGATACGCAGTATTTT
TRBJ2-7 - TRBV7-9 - CASSTRWGGEQYF TGTGCCAGCAGCACTCGTTGGGGAGGCGAGCAGTACTTC
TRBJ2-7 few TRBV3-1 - CASSQDPGWGYEQYF TGTGCCAGCAGCCAAGACCCGGGTTGGGGCTACGAGCAGTACTTC
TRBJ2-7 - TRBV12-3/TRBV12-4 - CASSLAARGFSYEQYF TGTGCCAGCAGTTTAGCCGCAAGAGGTTTCTCCTACGAGCAGTACTTC
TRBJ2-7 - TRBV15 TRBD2 CATSRSRLAAPYEQYF TGTGCCACCAGCAGATCCAGACTAGCGGCTCCCTACGAGCAGTACTTC
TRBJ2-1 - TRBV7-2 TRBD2 CASSFDGTSGNEQFF TGTGCCAGCAGCTTCGATGGGACTAGCGGCAATGAGCAGTTCTTC
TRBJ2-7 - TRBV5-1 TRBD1 CASFPGQGVYEQYF TGCGCCAGCTTCCCGGGACAGGGCGTCTACGAGCAGTACTTC
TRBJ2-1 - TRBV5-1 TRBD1 CASGTRDRAEFF TGCGCCAGCGGGACCCGGGACAGGGCGGAGTTCTTC
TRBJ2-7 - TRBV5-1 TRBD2 CASSPGGVLSYEQYF TGCGCCAGCAGCCCGGGAGGGGTACTATCCTACGAGCAGTACTTC
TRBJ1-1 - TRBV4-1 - CASSQGAGRNTEAFF TGCGCCAGCAGCCAAGGTGCGGGGAGGAACACTGAAGCTTTCTTT
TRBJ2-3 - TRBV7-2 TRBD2 CASRRGLAGTDTQYF TGTGCCAGCAGAAGGGGACTAGCGGGCACAGATACGCAGTATTTT
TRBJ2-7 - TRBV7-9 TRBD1 CASSFPGGLDEQYF TGTGCCAGCAGCTTCCCAGGGGGCTTGGACGAGCAGTACTTC
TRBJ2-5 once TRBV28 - CASSSGRAWAETQYF TGTGCCAGCAGTTCCGGTCGGGCTTGGGCGGAGACCCAGTACTTC
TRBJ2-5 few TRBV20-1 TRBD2 CSAGLAGGQETQYF TGCAGTGCGGGACTAGCGGGGGGACAAGAGACCCAGTACTTC
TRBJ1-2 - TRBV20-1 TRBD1 CSARGQHGYTF TGCAGTGCTAGGGGACAGCATGGCTACACCTTC
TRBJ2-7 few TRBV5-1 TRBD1 CASSIDLTGNYEQYF TGCGCCAGCAGCATCGATTTGACAGGGAACTACGAGCAGTACTTC
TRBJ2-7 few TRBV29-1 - CSVAGTGLEQYF TGCAGCGTCGCCGGGACCGGCTTGGAGCAGTACTTC
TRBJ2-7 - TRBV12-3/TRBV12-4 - CASSLAPVGEQYF TGTGCCAGCAGTTTAGCGCCGGTGGGCGAGCAGTACTTC
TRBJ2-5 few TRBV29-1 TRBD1 CSVEDLPGQGAWEETQYF TGCAGCGTTGAAGACCTACCGGGACAGGGGGCTTGGGAGGAGACCCAGTACTTC
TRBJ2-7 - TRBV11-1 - CASSYGTAAYEQYF TGTGCCAGCAGTTATGGGACCGCGGCCTACGAGCAGTACTTC
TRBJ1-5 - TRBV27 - CASSRLGGNQPQHF TGTGCCAGCAGTCGCCTGGGGGGTAATCAGCCCCAGCATTTT
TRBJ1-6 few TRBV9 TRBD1 CASSSGTVDSPLHF TGTGCCAGCAGTTCCGGGACAGTCGATTCACCCCTCCACTTT
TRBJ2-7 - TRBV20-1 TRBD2 CSARGGVSPYEQYF TGCAGTGCTAGGGGGGGGGTGAGCCCTTACGAGCAGTACTTC
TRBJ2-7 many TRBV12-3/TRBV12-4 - CASTGFFSYEQYF TGTGCCAGCACAGGGTTTTTCAGCTACGAGCAGTACTTC